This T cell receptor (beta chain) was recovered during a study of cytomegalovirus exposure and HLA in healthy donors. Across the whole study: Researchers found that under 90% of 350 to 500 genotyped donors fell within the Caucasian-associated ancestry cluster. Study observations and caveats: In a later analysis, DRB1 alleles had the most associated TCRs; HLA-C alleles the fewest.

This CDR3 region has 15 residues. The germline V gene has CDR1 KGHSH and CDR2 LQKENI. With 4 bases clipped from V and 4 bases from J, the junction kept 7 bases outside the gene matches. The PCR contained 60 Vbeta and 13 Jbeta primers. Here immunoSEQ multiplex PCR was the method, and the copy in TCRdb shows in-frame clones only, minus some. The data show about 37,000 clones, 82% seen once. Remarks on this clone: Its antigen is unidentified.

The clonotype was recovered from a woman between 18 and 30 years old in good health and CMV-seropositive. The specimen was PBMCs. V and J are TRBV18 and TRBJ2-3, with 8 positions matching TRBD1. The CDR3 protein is CASSLGQGPPDTQYF. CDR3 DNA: TGTGCCAGCTCACTCGGACAGGGTCCCCCAGATACGCAGTATTTT.